This TCR delta chain was captured by sequencing in a study of DNA immune sequencing with unique molecular identifiers (TCRdb year 2020). Notes on the research overall: gammadelta T cells were enriched from buffy coats using immunomagnetic cell separation, and their genomic DNA was sequenced. gammadelta T cells were enriched from PBMC of approximately nine healthy individuals by fluorescence-activated cell sorting. Validation of the method was performed on synthetic reference molecules and on blood samples from healthy individuals. All donors were healthy individuals, and some ten of the donors were profiled using sorted gammadelta T cells from peripheral blood. The study developed and validated an ultrasensitive DNA-based TRD repertoire sequencing method using PCR-introduced unique molecular identifiers. To compare enriched and non-enriched samples, about 0.1 ug of enriched gammadelta T-cell DNA and roughly 1 ug of non-enriched PBMC DNA were sequenced. The full study reports these points: Among clonotypes from healthy donors, the most common TRD rearrangement was TRDV2 paired with TRDJ1. The primer-based approach cannot detect novel TRD sequences that are not targeted by the primers. Healthy donors differed in TRD repertoire diversity, and several donors were highly oligoclonal, meaning the top 5 clonotypes made up more than half of productive molecules.

The CDR3 spans 21 residues, from the cysteine through the phenylalanine. Only the CDR3 DNA is retained, 63 bases long and in frame from the first base. The germline V gene sets CDR1 to TSWWSYY and CDR2 to QGS. Unmatched junction bases come to 14, with V trimmed by 1 base and J by 0 bases. Of note for this clone: Its specific antigen is unknown. No qualities accompany the bases; no much larger clone lies one base away.

To prepare the library, multiplex PCR was applied. A 32-plex assay, with primers for all 8 TRDV and 4 TRDJ genes spanning the CDR3, was used to amplify the genomic DNA. During 3 cycles of barcoding PCR, a 12-nucleotide UMI was attached, and a second PCR using Illumina adapter primers followed. AMPure XP beads were used to purify the libraries, whose quality was checked on a Fragment Analyzer using the HS NGS Fragment kit. Sequencing was run on an Illumina MiniSeq mid-output kit with around 22% PhiX and 150 cycles of paired-end reads. The original methods were these. Reads were processed with MIGEC version 1.2.9 to group reads by UMI and build error-corrected consensus sequences. Post-processing used modified VDJtools version 1.2.1 scripts and the tcR R package. Via CATT, TCRdb reprocessed the public reads, and rows with identical DNA were then joined. TCRdb, not the original authors, processed these V and J calls. The sample table shows 2,000 to 2,500 delta-chain clones, and roughly 13% are seen once. 50% to 65% of the sample is taken by the ten largest.

The clonotype originates from a human donor in good health. The V and J segments used are TRDV1 and TRDJ1, and 13 junctional nucleotides match TRDD3. TCRdb leaves out the J gene; it was filled in here by matching the DNA to germline. Sequenced: gamma-delta T cells enriched from blood buffy coat, or unenriched PBMCs (not recorded which). The nucleotides read TGTGCTCTTGGGGAACGACCCCACTGGGGGATACGTGTGGAGTACACCGATAAACTCATCTTT. The resulting protein is CALGERPHWGIRVEYTDKLIF.